What follows are 25 T cell receptor beta chains derived from one specimen sequenced in a study of cytomegalovirus exposure and HLA in healthy donors. PCR involved 60 Vbeta and 13 Jbeta primers. Method: immunoSEQ multiplex PCR; TCRdb's copy keeps in-frame clones and lacks some. Of about 220,000 clones listed, around 76% are singletons. The source material was PBMCs. The receptors shown here come from a man aged 18 to 30 in good health and CMV-seronegative.

This sequence joins TRBV30 and TRBJ1-1; 8 bases align to TRBD1. V shed 7 bases and J 1 base; nucleotides not matched to a gene: 8. Per germline, CDR1 GTSNPN and CDR2 SVGIG (reference sequence). CDR3 size: 14 residues. The CDR3 protein is CASNSGTGNTEAFF. The CDR3, as DNA: TGTGCCTCAAATTCCGGGACAGGGAACACTGAAGCTTTCTTT.

The chain couples TRBV30 to TRBJ1-1; perhaps TRBD1 as D (5 bases). The germline gives CDR1 GTSNPN, CDR2 SVGIG (reference sequence). Trimming left V 5 bases short and J 11 bases short, with 21 bases between. CDR3 length: 13 residues. This CDR3 reads CAWGGRSGPRAFF. DNA for the CDR3: TGTGCCTGGGGCGGCAGGTCAGGGCCCCGGGCTTTCTTT. The complete variable domain, with remaining parts taken from reference TRBV30 and TRBJ1-1, reads SQTIHQWPATLVQPVGSPLSLECTVEGTSNPNLYWYRQAAGRGLQLLFYSVGIGQISSEVPQNLSASRPQDRQFILSSKKLLLSDSGFYLCAWGGRSGPRAFFGQGTRLTVV.

With regard to this clone: This sample includes further DNA sequences coding for the same CDR3. The chain uses TRBV15 and TRBJ2-7; a possible D gene is TRBD1 (6 bases). Trimming removed 0 bases at V and 0 bases at J, with 15 bases between. Germline V CDR1 and CDR2: LNHNV, YYDKDF (reference sequence). CDR3 size: 17 residues. CDR3 nucleotide sequence: TGTGCCACCAGCAGAGAGGGGACACCCTATAGCTCCTACGAGCAGTACTTC. Its translation is CATSREGTPYSSYEQYF. Looking up the rest from reference TRBV15 and TRBJ2-7 gives the full variable domain: DAMVIQNPRYQVTQFGKPVTLSCSQTLNHNVMYWYQQKSSQAPKLLFHYYDKDFNNEADTPDNFQSRRPNTSFCFLDIRSPGLGDTAMYLCATSREGTPYSSYEQYFGPGTRLTVT.

The chain combines TRBV7-2 with TRBJ1-5; D is uncertain. Germline loops: CDR1 SGHTA, CDR2 FQGNSA. V gave up 4 bases and J gave up 7 bases, with 14 bases separating them. The CDR3 consists of 14 residues. DNA for the CDR3: TGTGCCAGCAGCTCCGTGGAGGGAAGACAGCCCCAGCATTTT. The encoded protein is CASSSVEGRQPQHF.

The chain couples TRBV28 to TRBJ1-6; D call uncertain. Germline-derived CDR1 and CDR2 are MDHEN and SYDVKM. Trimming pared 2 bases from V and 13 bases from J, leaving 9 bases between. There are 12 residues in the CDR3. This CDR3 reads CASSLMLSPLHF. The CDR3, as DNA: TGTGCCAGCAGTTTAATGTTATCGCCCCTCCACTTT.

This clone was found a few times. The gene calls are TRBV7-9 and TRBJ2-3, with 9 positions matching TRBD2. V lost 3 bases and J lost 1; bases outside the gene matches: 2. Germline V gives CDR1 SEHNR, CDR2 FQNEAQ (reference sequence). This CDR3 is built from 15 residues. The CDR3 is CASSFLAGGTDTQYF. The CDR3 DNA reads as TGTGCCAGCAGCTTCTTAGCGGGAGGCACAGATACGCAGTATTTT.

The rearrangement uses TRBV7-8 and TRBJ2-5; no firm D call. The last part of the DNA fits TRBJ2-7 better; the J call may be wrong. Germline lookup yields CDR1 SGHVS and CDR2 FQNEAQ. This CDR3 has 14 residues. The chain's CDR3 is CASSLGFFTYEQYF. The CDR3 coding sequence is TGTGCCAGCAGCTTAGGCTTCTTTACCTACGAGCAGTACTTC.

The V gene is TRBV7-9, the J gene TRBJ2-1, with 7 bases aligning to TRBD1. Germline CDR1 and CDR2: SEHNR and FQNEAQ (reference sequence). The CDR3 is made up of 14 amino acids. Trimming took 0 bases from V and 5 from J; bases not matched to a gene: 1. The CDR3 loop reads CASSLAGGDNEQFF. CDR3 DNA sequence: TGTGCCAGCAGCTTAGCAGGGGGCGACAATGAGCAGTTCTTC.

The rearrangement joins TRBV30 to TRBJ2-2; D gene unclear. The CDR3 loop spans 14 amino acids. The ends were cut back, 1 base at V and 0 bases at J, with 6 bases in the middle. Germline lookup yields CDR1 GTSNPN and CDR2 SVGIG (reference sequence). This CDR3 is CAWSGASNTGELFF. The CDR3 DNA sequence: TGTGCCTGGAGTGGGGCTTCGAACACCGGGGAGCTGTTTTTT.

The CDR3 spells CASSPAGGSFFGYTF. CDR3 DNA: TGTGCCAGCAGCCCAGCCGGGGGGAGTTTCTTTGGCTACACCTTC. This chain uses TRBV7-9 with TRBJ1-2; TRBD1 is a possible D gene (5 bases). Germline loops: CDR1 SEHNR, CDR2 FQNEAQ (reference sequence). This CDR3 has 15 residues. V was trimmed by 5 bases and J by 7 bases, leaving 20 bases between them.

The genes are TRBV4-2 and TRBJ2-3; TRBD2 agrees at 7 bases. Trimming at V came to 1 base and at J to 2 bases, leaving 6 bases not matched to a gene. This CDR3 region has 16 residues. CDR1 is LGHNA, CDR2 YNFKEQ, per germline. The CDR3 DNA reads TGTGCCAGCAGCCAAGGCACTAGCGCCAACACAGATACGCAGTATTTT. Translated: CASSQGTSANTDTQYF.

The chain recombines TRBV11-1 with TRBJ1-2; the D gene is possibly TRBD1 (5 bases). Germline-derived CDR1 and CDR2 are SGHAT and FQDESV (reference sequence). Trimming pared 4 bases from V and 7 bases from J, leaving 13 bases between. The CDR3 totals 13 residues. This chain's CDR3 is CASSSPGGGGYTF. The CDR3, as DNA: TGTGCCAGCAGCTCCCCCGGGGGAGGTGGCTACACCTTC.

The gene calls are TRBV5-6 and TRBJ2-7; 7 nucleotides align to TRBD2. Germline lookup yields CDR1 SGHDT and CDR2 YYEEEE. This CDR3 contains 15 residues. The trim removed 4 bases at V and 3 bases at J, leaving 10 bases unmatched. CDR3: CASSPLADAIYEQYF. CDR3 bases: TGTGCCAGCAGCCCGCTAGCGGATGCTATCTACGAGCAGTACTTC.

In DNA form, the CDR3 reads TGTGCCAGTAGTGAACAGGGACCGCAAACTGAAGCTTTCTTT. This sequence encodes CASSEQGPQTEAFF. The J gene is TRBJ1-1, the V gene TRBV19, with D tentatively TRBD1 (6 bases). The germline V gene has CDR1 LNHDA and CDR2 SQIVND (reference sequence). This CDR3 is built from 14 residues. Trimming stripped 5 bases from V and 5 bases from J, with 15 bases between.

The chain has TRBV7-3 and TRBJ1-1, with a weak D call TRBD1 (5 bases). The CDR3 has 15 residues. Germline CDR1 SGHTA, CDR2 FQGTGA. The ends were cut back, 2 bases at V and 5 bases at J, with 15 bases in the middle. Written as DNA, the CDR3 is TGTGCCAGCAGCTTAGGCGGTGGCGGGGGTACTGAAGCTTTCTTT. This gives the protein CASSLGGGGGTEAFF. The whole variable domain, remainder taken from reference TRBV7-3 and TRBJ1-1, is GAGVSQTPSNKVTEKGKYVELRCDPISGHTALYWYRQSLGQGPEFLIYFQGTGAADDSGLPNDRFFAVRPEGSVSTLKIQRTERGDSAVYLCASSLGGGGGTEAFFGQGTRLTVV.

The chain recombines TRBV30 with TRBJ1-5; D unresolved. V dropped 1 base and J dropped 0 bases, with 13 bases sitting between them. The germline V gene has CDR1 GTSNPN and CDR2 SVGIG (reference sequence). The CDR3 has 16 amino acids. The CDR3 is CAWSALGDYSNQPQHF. The CDR3 region has the DNA TGTGCCTGGAGTGCCCTAGGAGATTATAGCAATCAGCCCCAGCATTTT.

V usage is TRBV7-8 and J usage is TRBJ2-7; D possibly corresponds to TRBD1 (6 bases). Germline loops: CDR1 SGHVS, CDR2 FQNEAQ. V gave up 4 bases and J gave up 2 bases, with 12 bases separating them. This CDR3 region has 14 residues. As DNA, the CDR3 is TGTGCCAGCAGCTCGGTAGACAGGCCCTACGAGCAGTACTTC. This encodes CASSSVDRPYEQYF.

The chain uses TRBV5-1 and TRBJ2-5; D is possibly TRBD1 (6 bases). CDR1 and CDR2 (germline): SGHRS, YFSETQ. This CDR3 region has 13 residues. V shed 4 bases and J shed 5 bases, with 12 bases lying between them. The CDR3 loop reads CASSPDRGETQYF. DNA of the CDR3: TGCGCCAGCAGCCCGGACAGAGGGGAGACCCAGTACTTC.

The V call is TRBV7-8, the J call TRBJ1-5, with 7 bases lining up with TRBD1. V was clipped by 1 base and J by 1 base; unmatched bases: 7. The germline gives CDR1 SGHVS, CDR2 FQNEAQ. This CDR3 comprises 17 residues. Here the CDR3 reads CASSLVPGGNSNQPQHF. CDR3 in DNA: TGTGCCAGCAGCTTAGTCCCAGGGGGGAACAGCAATCAGCCCCAGCATTTT.

This clone was picked up one time. The chain recombines TRBV10-1 with TRBJ2-3, with 10 bases fitting TRBD2. V shed 6 bases, J shed 5 bases, and the junction held 8 bases outside the gene matches. The germline V gene has CDR1 WNHNN and CDR2 SYGVQD (reference sequence). The CDR3 length is 15 residues. DNA for the CDR3: TGCGCCAGCAGCGAAGCGGGAGGGCCTAAAGATACGCAGTATTTT. Translation: CASSEAGGPKDTQYF.

The rearrangement joins TRBV29-1 to TRBJ1-1; D may be TRBD1 (6 bases). Trimming removed 5 bases from V and 0 bases from J, with 10 bases in between. Germline loops: CDR1 SQVTM, CDR2 ANQGSEA. This CDR3 has 13 residues. CDR3 in DNA: TGCAGCGTTCACCGGACAGTGAACACTGAAGCTTTCTTT. It encodes CSVHRTVNTEAFF.

A single count supports this clone. This rearrangement joins TRBV7-9 to TRBJ1-2; a weak D match, TRBD1 (6 bases). The germline V gene has CDR1 SEHNR and CDR2 FQNEAQ (reference sequence). Trimming removed 3 bases from V and 0 bases from J, with 8 bases in between. The CDR3 consists of 14 residues. As DNA, the CDR3 is TGTGCCAGCAGCTTGGGGACAACTAACTATGGCTACACCTTC. Its translation is CASSLGTTNYGYTF.

This sequence joins TRBV30 and TRBJ2-2, with 7 bases aligning to TRBD2. The CDR3 covers 15 residues. Trimming removed 0 bases from V and 5 bases from J; junction bases left unmatched: 6. Germline CDR1 and CDR2: GTSNPN and SVGIG (reference sequence). The CDR3 DNA reads as TGTGCCTGGAGTGTACGGGGGGTGATAACCGGGGAGCTGTTTTTT. Amino acid sequence: CAWSVRGVITGELFF.

Note on this clone: One junction end does not reproduce the germline sequence, and a read error may be involved. The CDR3 DNA is TGTGCCAGCAGTGATTTGGGACAGGGGCCTCTCTTC. Translation: CASSDLGQGPLF. This sequence joins TRBV2 and TRBJ2-1; 10 bases fit TRBD1. The germline CDR1 and CDR2 sequences are SNHLY and FYNNEI. The CDR3 has 12 residues.

The chain joins TRBV7-9 to TRBJ1-4, with a possible D match to TRBD1 (6 bases). CDR3 length: 16 residues. V gave up 3 bases and J gave up 9 bases, with 20 bases separating them. The V gene's germline CDR1 is SEHNR and CDR2 FQNEAQ (reference sequence). For the CDR3, the DNA is TGTGCCAGCAGCTTCGCCCGGCAGGGGATCGGAAAAAAACTGTTTTTT. Translated: CASSFARQGIGKKLFF.